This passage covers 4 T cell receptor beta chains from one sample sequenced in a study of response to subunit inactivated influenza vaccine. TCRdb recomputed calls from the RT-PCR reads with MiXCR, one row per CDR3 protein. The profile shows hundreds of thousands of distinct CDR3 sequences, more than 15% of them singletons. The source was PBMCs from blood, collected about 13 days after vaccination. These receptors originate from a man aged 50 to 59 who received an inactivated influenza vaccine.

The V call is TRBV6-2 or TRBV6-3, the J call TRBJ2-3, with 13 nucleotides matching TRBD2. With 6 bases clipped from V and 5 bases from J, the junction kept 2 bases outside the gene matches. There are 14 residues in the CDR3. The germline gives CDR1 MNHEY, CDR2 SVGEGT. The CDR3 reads CASRTSGRGDTQYF. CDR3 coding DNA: TGTGCCAGCAGAACTAGCGGGAGGGGAGATACGCAGTATTTT.

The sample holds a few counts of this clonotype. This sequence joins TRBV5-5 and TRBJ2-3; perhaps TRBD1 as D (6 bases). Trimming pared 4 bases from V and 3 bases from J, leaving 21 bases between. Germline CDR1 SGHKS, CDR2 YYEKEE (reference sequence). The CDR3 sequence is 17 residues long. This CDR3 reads CASSLPLGAGRTDTQYF. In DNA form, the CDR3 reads TGTGCCAGCAGCCTACCCCTGGGGGCAGGGCGGACAGATACGCAGTATTTT.

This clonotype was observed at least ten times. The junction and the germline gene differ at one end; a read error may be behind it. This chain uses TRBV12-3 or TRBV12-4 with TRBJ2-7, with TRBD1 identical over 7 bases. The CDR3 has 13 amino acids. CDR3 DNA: TGTGCCAGTAGTTTGGGACAGAACTACGAGCAGTACTTC. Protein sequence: CASSLGQNYEQYF.

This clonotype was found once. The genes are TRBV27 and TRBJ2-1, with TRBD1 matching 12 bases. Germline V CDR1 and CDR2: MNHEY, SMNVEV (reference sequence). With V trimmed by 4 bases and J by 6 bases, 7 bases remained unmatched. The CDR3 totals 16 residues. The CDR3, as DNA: TGTGCCAGCAGTTCGACTCCGGGACAGGGGGCCAATGAGCAGTTCTTC. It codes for CASSSTPGQGANEQFF.